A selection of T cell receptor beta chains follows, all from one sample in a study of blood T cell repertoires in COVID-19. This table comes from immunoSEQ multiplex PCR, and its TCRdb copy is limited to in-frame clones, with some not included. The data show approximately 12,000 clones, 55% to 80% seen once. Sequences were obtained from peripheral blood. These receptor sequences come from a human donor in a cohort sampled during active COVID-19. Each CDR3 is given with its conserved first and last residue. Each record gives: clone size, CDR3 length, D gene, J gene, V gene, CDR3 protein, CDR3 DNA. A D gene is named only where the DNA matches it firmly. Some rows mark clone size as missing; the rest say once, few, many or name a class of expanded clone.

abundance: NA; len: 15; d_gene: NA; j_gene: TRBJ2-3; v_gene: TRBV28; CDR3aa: CASSLSALYTDTQYF; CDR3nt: TGTGCCAGCAGTTTATCCGCCCTCTACACAGATACGCAGTATTTT
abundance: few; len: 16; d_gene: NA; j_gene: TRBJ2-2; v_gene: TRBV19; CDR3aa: CATHPSRTLNTGELFF; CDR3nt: TGTGCCACCCATCCCAGCCGGACATTGAACACCGGGGAGCTGTTTTTT
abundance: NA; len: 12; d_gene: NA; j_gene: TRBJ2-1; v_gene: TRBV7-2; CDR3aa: CASSPGGNEQFF; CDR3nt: TGTGCCAGCAGCCCAGGAGGGAATGAGCAGTTCTTC
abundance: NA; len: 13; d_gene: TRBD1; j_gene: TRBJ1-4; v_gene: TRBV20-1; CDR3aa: CSAIDRGHEKLFF; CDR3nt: TGCAGTGCTATTGACAGGGGACATGAAAAACTGTTTTTT
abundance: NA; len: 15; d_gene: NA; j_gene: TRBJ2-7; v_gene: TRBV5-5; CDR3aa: CASSPLGGDPYEQYF; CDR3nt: TGTGCCAGCAGCCCGCTGGGCGGGGATCCCTACGAGCAGTACTTC
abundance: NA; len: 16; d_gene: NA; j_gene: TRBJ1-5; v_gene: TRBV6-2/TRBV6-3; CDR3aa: CASSYSNPGSNQPQHF; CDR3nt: TGTGCCAGCAGTTACTCGAACCCGGGTAGCAATCAGCCCCAGCATTTT
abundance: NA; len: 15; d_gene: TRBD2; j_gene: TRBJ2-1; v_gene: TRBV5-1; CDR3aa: CASGTSGSTYNEQFF; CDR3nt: TGCGCCAGCGGGACTAGCGGGAGTACCTACAATGAGCAGTTCTTC
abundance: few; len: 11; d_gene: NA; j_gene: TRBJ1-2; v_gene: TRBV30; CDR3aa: CAWGGAFGYTF; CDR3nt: TGTGCCTGGGGGGGGGCGTTTGGCTACACCTTC
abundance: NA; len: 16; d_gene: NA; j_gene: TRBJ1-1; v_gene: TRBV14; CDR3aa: CASSQDLGLINTEAFF; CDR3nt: TGTGCCAGCAGCCAAGATCTAGGACTCATAAACACTGAAGCTTTCTTT
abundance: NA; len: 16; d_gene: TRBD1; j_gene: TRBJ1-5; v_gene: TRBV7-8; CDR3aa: CASSLEGQGFNQPQHF; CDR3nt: TGTGCCAGCAGCTTAGAGGGACAGGGGTTCAATCAGCCCCAGCATTTT
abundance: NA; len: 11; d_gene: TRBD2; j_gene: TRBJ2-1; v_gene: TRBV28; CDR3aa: CGSGTRSEQFF; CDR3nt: TGTGGCTCCGGGACTAGAAGTGAACAGTTCTTC
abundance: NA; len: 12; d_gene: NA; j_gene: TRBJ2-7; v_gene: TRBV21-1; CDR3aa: CRVTPGIHEQYF; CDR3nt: TGTAGGGTTACCCCAGGGATCCACGAGCAGTACTTC
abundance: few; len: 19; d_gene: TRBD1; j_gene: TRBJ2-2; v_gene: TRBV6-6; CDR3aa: CASSRQPRQTGGRTGELFF; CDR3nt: TGTGCCAGCAGCCGACAACCCCGACAGACAGGGGGCAGAACCGGGGAGCTGTTTTTT
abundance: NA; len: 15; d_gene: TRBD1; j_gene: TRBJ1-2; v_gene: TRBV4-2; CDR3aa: CASSQLDRENYGYTF; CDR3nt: TGTGCCAGCAGCCAATTGGACAGGGAAAACTATGGCTACACCTTC
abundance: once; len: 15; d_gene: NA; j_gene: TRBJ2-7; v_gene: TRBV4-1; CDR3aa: CASSHATGPSYEQYF; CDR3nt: TGCGCCAGCAGCCACGCTACAGGGCCCTCCTACGAGCAGTACTTC
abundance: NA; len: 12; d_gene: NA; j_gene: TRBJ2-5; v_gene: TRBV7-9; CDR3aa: CASSPYEETQYF; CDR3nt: TGTGCCAGCAGCCCCTATGAAGAGACCCAGTACTTC
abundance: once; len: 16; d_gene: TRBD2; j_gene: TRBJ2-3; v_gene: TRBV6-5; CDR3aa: CASSSRTSGGTPTQYF; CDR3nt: TGTGCCAGCAGTTCACGGACTAGCGGGGGGACCCCTACGCAGTATTTT
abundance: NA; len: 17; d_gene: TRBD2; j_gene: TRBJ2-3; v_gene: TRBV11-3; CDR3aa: CASSLGAGDPSTDTQYF; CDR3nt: TGTGCCAGCAGCTTAGGAGCGGGGGACCCTAGCACAGATACGCAGTATTTT
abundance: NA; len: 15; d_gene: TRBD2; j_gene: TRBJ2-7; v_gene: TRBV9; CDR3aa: CASSAVAGDLYEQYF; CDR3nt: TGTGCCAGCAGCGCCGTAGCGGGGGACCTTTACGAGCAGTACTTC
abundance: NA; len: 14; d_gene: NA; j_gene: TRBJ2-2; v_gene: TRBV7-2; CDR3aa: CASSYGSRTGELFF; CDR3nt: TGTGCCAGCAGCTACGGGAGCCGCACCGGGGAGCTGTTTTTT
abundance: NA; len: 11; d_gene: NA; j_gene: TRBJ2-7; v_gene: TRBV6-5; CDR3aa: CASSTGYEQYF; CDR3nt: TGTGCCAGCAGTACGGGCTACGAGCAGTACTTC
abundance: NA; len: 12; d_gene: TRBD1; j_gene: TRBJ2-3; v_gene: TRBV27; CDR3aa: CASSLRTGEQYF; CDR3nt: TGTGCCAGCAGTTTACGGACAGGGGAGCAGTATTTT
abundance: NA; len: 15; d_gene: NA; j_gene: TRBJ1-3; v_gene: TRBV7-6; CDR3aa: CASSTVSISGNTIYF; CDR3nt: TGTGCCAGCAGCACGGTCTCGATCTCTGGAAACACCATATATTTT
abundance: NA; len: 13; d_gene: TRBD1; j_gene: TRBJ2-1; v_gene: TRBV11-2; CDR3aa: CASSPDREDEQFF; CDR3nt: TGTGCCAGCAGCCCGGACAGGGAGGATGAGCAGTTCTTC
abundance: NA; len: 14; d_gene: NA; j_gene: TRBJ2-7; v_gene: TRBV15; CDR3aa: CATSRDRQDYEQYF; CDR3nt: TGTGCCACCAGCAGAGATCGTCAGGACTACGAGCAGTACTTC
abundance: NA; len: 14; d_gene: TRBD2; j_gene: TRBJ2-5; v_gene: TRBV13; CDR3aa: CASSLSQGGETQYF; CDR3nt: TGTGCCAGCAGCTTATCGCAGGGAGGGGAGACCCAGTACTTC
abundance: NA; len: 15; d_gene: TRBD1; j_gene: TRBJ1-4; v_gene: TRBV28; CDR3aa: CASRGLDRVNEKLFF; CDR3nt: TGTGCCAGCAGGGGTCTCGACAGGGTAAATGAAAAACTGTTTTTT
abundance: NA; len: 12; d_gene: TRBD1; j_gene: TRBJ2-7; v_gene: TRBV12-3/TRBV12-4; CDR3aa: CASSFMDRGMQF; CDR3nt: TGTGCCAGCAGTTTTATGGACAGGGGGATGCAGTTC
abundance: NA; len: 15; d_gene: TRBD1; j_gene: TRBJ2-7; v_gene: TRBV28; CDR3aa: CASTPGQGLSSEQYF; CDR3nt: TGTGCCAGCACACCGGGACAGGGATTGAGTTCCGAGCAGTACTTC
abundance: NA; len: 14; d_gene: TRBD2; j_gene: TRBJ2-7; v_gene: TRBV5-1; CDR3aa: CASTPIAGSYEQYF; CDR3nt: TGCGCCAGCACACCCATAGCGGGTTCCTACGAGCAGTACTTC
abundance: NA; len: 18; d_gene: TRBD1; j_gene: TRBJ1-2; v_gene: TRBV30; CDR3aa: CAWRLRAWTGDLGYGYTF; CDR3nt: TGTGCCTGGAGGTTACGGGCCTGGACAGGGGATCTCGGCTATGGCTACACCTTC
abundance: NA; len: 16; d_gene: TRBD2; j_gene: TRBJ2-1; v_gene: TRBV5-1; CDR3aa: CASSLGSSGAINEQFF; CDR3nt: TGCGCCAGCAGCTTGGGTTCGAGCGGGGCTATCAATGAGCAGTTCTTC
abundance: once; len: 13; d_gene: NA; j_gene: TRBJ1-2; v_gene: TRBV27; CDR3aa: CATGDNPVYGYTF; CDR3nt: TGTGCCACCGGGGACAATCCCGTCTATGGCTACACCTTC
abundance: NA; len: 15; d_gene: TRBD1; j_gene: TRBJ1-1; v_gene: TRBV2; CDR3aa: CASTQDRGRRTEAFF; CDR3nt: TGTGCCAGCACCCAGGACAGGGGGCGAAGGACTGAAGCTTTCTTT
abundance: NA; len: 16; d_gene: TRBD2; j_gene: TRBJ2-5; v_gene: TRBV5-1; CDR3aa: CASSLFPGTSLETQYF; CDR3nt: TGCGCCAGCAGCTTGTTCCCCGGGACTAGCCTAGAGACCCAGTACTTC
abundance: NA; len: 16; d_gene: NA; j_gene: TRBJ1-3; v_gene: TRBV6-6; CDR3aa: CASSYSIKLSGNTIYF; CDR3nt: TGTGCCAGCAGTTACTCGATCAAACTCTCTGGAAACACCATATATTTT
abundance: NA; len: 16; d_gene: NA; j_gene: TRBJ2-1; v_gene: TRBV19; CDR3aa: CASSIKTGGAHNEQFF; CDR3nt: TGTGCCAGTAGTATCAAAACAGGGGGGGCCCACAATGAGCAGTTCTTC
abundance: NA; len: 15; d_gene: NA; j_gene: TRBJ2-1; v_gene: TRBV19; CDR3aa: CASSQPGTVYNEQFF; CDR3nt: TGTGCCAGTAGTCAACCTGGGACTGTCTACAATGAGCAGTTCTTC
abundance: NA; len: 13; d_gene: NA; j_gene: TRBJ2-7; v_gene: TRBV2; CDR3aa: CASSLRVSYEQYF; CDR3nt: TGTGCCAGCAGTCTTCGGGTCTCCTACGAGCAGTACTTC
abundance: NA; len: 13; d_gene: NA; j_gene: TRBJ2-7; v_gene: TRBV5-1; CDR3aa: CASSSLQGYEQYF; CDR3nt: TGCGCCAGCAGCTCCCTCCAGGGCTACGAGCAGTACTTC
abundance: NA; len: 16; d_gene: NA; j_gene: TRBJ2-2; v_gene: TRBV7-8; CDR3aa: CAFSLGRTRNTGELFF; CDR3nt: TGTGCCTTTTCCCTAGGTCGGACACGAAACACCGGGGAGCTGTTTTTT
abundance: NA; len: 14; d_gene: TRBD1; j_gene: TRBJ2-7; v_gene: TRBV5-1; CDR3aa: CASSLPGQSYEQYF; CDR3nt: TGCGCCAGCAGCTTGCCGGGACAGAGCTACGAGCAGTACTTC
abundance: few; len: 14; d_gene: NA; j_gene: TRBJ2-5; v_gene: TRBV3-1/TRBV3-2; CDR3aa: CASSQDERMETQYF; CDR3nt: TGTGCCAGCAGCCAAGATGAGCGTATGGAGACCCAGTACTTC
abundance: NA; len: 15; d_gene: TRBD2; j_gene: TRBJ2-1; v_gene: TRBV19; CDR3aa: CASSIIRGSYNEQFF; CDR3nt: TGTGCCAGTAGTATTATTCGCGGGAGTTACAATGAGCAGTTCTTC
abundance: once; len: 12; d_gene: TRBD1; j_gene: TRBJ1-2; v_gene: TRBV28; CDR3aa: CASSETGDGYTF; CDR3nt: TGTGCCAGCAGTGAGACAGGGGATGGCTACACCTTC
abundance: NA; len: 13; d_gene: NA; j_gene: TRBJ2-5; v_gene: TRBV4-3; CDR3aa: CASSQEFKETQYF; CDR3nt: TGCGCCAGCAGCCAAGAATTTAAAGAGACCCAGTACTTC
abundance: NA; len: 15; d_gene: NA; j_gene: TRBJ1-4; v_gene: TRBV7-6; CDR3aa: CASSLRQGTDEKLFF; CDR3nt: TGTGCCAGCAGCTTAAGGCAGGGGACGGATGAAAAACTGTTTTTT
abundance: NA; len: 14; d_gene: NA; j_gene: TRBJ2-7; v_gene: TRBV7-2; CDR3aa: CASSNPPLIGAQYF; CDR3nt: TGTGCCAGCAGCAACCCCCCTCTAATAGGGGCGCAGTACTTC
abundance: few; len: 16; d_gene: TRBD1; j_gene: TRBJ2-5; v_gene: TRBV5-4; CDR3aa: CASSLADRPIQETQYF; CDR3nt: TGTGCCAGCAGCTTGGCGGACAGGCCGATCCAAGAGACCCAGTACTTC
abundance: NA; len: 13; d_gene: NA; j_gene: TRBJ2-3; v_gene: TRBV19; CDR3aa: CASTGSRRHTQYF; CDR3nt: TGTGCCAGTACCGGGTCCCGGAGGCATACGCAGTATTTT
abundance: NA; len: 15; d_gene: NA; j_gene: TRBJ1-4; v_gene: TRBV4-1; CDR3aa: CASSQVEGRGEKLFF; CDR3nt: TGCGCCAGCAGCCAAGTGGAGGGGCGGGGGGAAAAACTGTTTTTT